The clone carrying this TCR beta chain was picked up a small number of times. Unique molecular identifiers were built into the TCRbeta library. TCRdb re-called the PCR reads through MiXCR, storing one row per CDR3 protein. The sample shows about 500,000 distinct CDR3 sequences, over 25% of them seen only once. The source of the sample is a study of T-cell reconstitution after alpha-beta-depleted transplantation in children. In germline, CDR1 is KGHSH, CDR2 LQKENI. The CDR3 extends over 13 amino acids. V lost 3 bases to trimming and J lost 6 bases; unmatched junction nucleotides: 3. The sequences come from PBMCs from the stem cell graft donor, collected from the stem cell graft. This clonotype was obtained from a human donor who donated a stem cell graft to a child with aplastic anemia. V is TRBV18 and J is TRBJ1-2, with 8 bases matching TRBD1. The CDR3 reads CASSPTGENGYTF. Written as DNA, the CDR3 is TGTGCCAGCTCACCGACAGGGGAGAATGGCTACACCTTC. Drawing the rest from reference TRBV18 and TRBJ1-2, the complete variable domain is NAGVMQNPRHLVRRRGQEARLRCSPMKGHSHVYWYRQLPEEGLKFMVYLQKENIIDESGMPKERFSAEFPKEGPSILRIQQVVRGDSAAYFCASSPTGENGYTFGSGTRLTVV.